This entry lists 5 T cell receptor beta chains sequenced from one sample in a study of blood T cell repertoires in COVID-19. Here immunoSEQ multiplex PCR was the method, and the copy in TCRdb shows in-frame clones only, minus some. The data hold 200,000 to 300,000 clones, with roughly 88% observed a single time. Sequenced sample: peripheral blood. These receptors came from a human donor in a cohort sampled during active COVID-19.

The chain is built from TRBV4-3 and TRBJ1-5; perhaps TRBD1 as D (5 bases). The CDR3 consists of 16 residues. Germline V gene sequence: CDR1 LGHNA, CDR2 YSLEER. V lost 0 bases to trimming and J lost 2 bases, with 11 bases between them. In DNA form, the CDR3 reads TGCGCCAGCAGCCAAGATTTGGGGGAGGGCAATCAGCCCCAGCATTTT. Its protein is CASSQDLGEGNQPQHF.

The V gene is TRBV4-2, the J gene TRBJ2-7; 9 bases line up with TRBD2. There are 14 residues in the CDR3. Per germline, CDR1 LGHNA and CDR2 YNFKEQ. J lost 3 bases, V lost 1 base, and 1 base had no gene match. The CDR3 loop reads CASSQGLADYEQYF. CDR3 in DNA: TGTGCCAGCAGCCAAGGACTAGCGGACTACGAGCAGTACTTC.

The chain combines TRBV7-2 with TRBJ2-7; tentatively, D is TRBD2 (5 bases). The germline V and J ends were trimmed by 1 base and 0 bases, with 10 bases remaining between them. CDR1 SGHTA and CDR2 FQGNSA come from the germline V gene. The CDR3 loop spans 15 amino acids. CDR3 amino acids: CASSLVTGSSYEQYF. DNA of the CDR3: TGTGCCAGCAGCTTAGTGACGGGGAGCTCCTACGAGCAGTACTTC.

The genes are TRBV12-3 or TRBV12-4 and TRBJ2-5; D is unresolved. V lost 6 bases, J lost 0 bases, and 2 bases lay in between. This CDR3 region has 11 residues. CDR3 nucleotide sequence: TGTGCCAGCAGCAACCAAGAGACCCAGTACTTC. It codes for CASSNQETQYF.

This chain uses TRBV28 with TRBJ1-2, with TRBD1 as a possible D gene (5 bases). CDR1 MDHEN and CDR2 SYDVKM come from the germline V gene. The CDR3 covers 14 residues. V gave up 5 bases and J gave up 8 bases, with 18 bases separating them. CDR3 in amino acids: CASSPIRTGDGYTF. CDR3 coding DNA: TGTGCCAGCAGTCCCATCCGTACAGGAGACGGCTACACCTTC.